Listed below are T cell receptor beta chains from one sample, sequenced in a study of technical replicates of blood from several donors. The method was immunoSEQ multiplex PCR; TCRdb's version includes in-frame clones alone and lacks a portion of them. The table has roughly 80,000 clones, 85% to 95% seen once; the top ten hold 0.41%. Source material: T cells isolated from PBMCs. Every receptor here comes from a human donor in good health. The CDR3 runs from the conserved cysteine through the conserved F or W. A D gene is named only where the DNA matches it firmly. For some rows the clone size is stated as once, few or many, or as a class when expanded; others skip it.

clone size,D gene,V gene,J gene,CDR3 DNA,CDR3 protein
NA,TRBD2,TRBV2,TRBJ2-3,TGTGCCAGCAGTGAGGGTCTAGCGGGAGAGTTCAGCACAGATACGCAGTATTTT,CASSEGLAGEFSTDTQYF
NA,TRBD1,TRBV28,TRBJ1-1,TGTGCCAGCAGTGGAGGACAGGGGGCGTTTGAAGCTTTCTTT,CASSGGQGAFEAFF
NA,TRBD1,TRBV4-1,TRBJ1-5,TGCGCCAGCAGCCAAGCTCCGGGACAGGGCAATCAGCCCCAGCATTTT,CASSQAPGQGNQPQHF
NA,TRBD2,TRBV5-1,TRBJ2-1,TGCGCCAGCAGCTTGGTCAGCGGGAGGTTCTTCAATGAGCAGTTCTTC,CASSLVSGRFFNEQFF
NA,NA,TRBV2,TRBJ2-7,TGTGCCAGCCTCGCGGGGGCGGACGAGCAGTACTTC,CASLAGADEQYF
NA,TRBD2,TRBV4-1,TRBJ2-7,TGCGCCAGCAGCCTCGGGCCTAGCGGGAGAGGGATGAACGAGCAGTACTTC,CASSLGPSGRGMNEQYF
NA,NA,TRBV5-1,TRBJ2-3,TGCGCCAGCAGCTTGAGTGGCCCGAACACAGATACGCAGTATTTT,CASSLSGPNTDTQYF
NA,NA,TRBV4-3,TRBJ1-1,TGCGCCAGCAGCCAAGATTTCCGGTATGAAGCTTTCTTT,CASSQDFRYEAFF
NA,NA,TRBV11-2,TRBJ1-4,TGTGCCAGCAGCTTAGGTCGAGGGCAAGCTATTAATGAAAAACTGTTTTTT,CASSLGRGQAINEKLFF
NA,TRBD2,TRBV7-9,TRBJ2-5,TGTGCCAGCAGCTTACAGTCAGCGGGAGAGAGGACCCAGTACTTC,CASSLQSAGERTQYF
once,TRBD2,TRBV7-9,TRBJ2-7,TGTGCCAGCAGCCCGCCGGGACTAGCGGGCCGCTACGAGCAGTACTTC,CASSPPGLAGRYEQYF
once,NA,TRBV2,TRBJ2-1,TGTGCCAGCAGTGAAGCGCACGAGGATGAGCAGTTCTTC,CASSEAHEDEQFF
NA,NA,TRBV27,TRBJ1-2,TGTGCCAGCCTAGACAACAGGGAGTATTACTTC,CASLDNREYYF
NA,NA,TRBV19,TRBJ2-1,TGTGCCAGTAGTATTGAGCAGGGCATCATGAGTGAGCAGTTCTTC,CASSIEQGIMSEQFF
NA,TRBD2,TRBV4-1,TRBJ2-7,TGCGCCAGCAGCTATACAACTAGCGGGAGGTACGAGCAGTACTTC,CASSYTTSGRYEQYF
NA,NA,TRBV4-2,TRBJ2-1,TGTGCCAGCAGCCTCCCTTATGACAATGAGCAGTTCTTC,CASSLPYDNEQFF
NA,NA,TRBV5-4,TRBJ1-4,TGTGCCAGCAGCTTGTGGGGCGATGAAAAACTGTTTTTT,CASSLWGDEKLFF
NA,NA,TRBV6-1,TRBJ1-5,TGTGCCAGCACTCCGGGACACTATCAGCCCCAGCATTTT,CASTPGHYQPQHF
NA,TRBD2,TRBV11-3,TRBJ2-7,TGTGCCAGCAGCTTAGTACCGAGGGAGGGCCCCAACGAGCAGTACTTC,CASSLVPREGPNEQYF
NA,NA,TRBV27,TRBJ2-1,TGTGCCAGCAGTTTATCTTGGGGGCAGGGTGGTTCCAATGAGCAGTTCTTC,CASSLSWGQGGSNEQFF
NA,NA,TRBV6-1,TRBJ2-5,TGTGCCAGCAGTGAAGCTAAATACGTGGGCGTGAAAGAAGAGACCCAGTACTTC,CASSEAKYVGVKEETQYF
NA,NA,TRBV10-3,TRBJ1-1,TGTGCCATCAGTGAGGGCGGAACTAACACTGAAGCTTTCTTT,CAISEGGTNTEAFF
NA,TRBD1,TRBV11-2,TRBJ1-5,TGTGCCAGCAGCCCGGGGACAGCCTGGGGGCAGCCCCAGCATTTT,CASSPGTAWGQPQHF
NA,TRBD2,TRBV11-2,TRBJ2-2,TGTGCCAGCAGCTCAGGACTAGCGAGTGTCGGGGAGCTGTTTTTT,CASSSGLASVGELFF
NA,TRBD2,TRBV7-2,TRBJ2-3,TGTGCCAGCAGCTTAAGCGGGGGACGCACAGATACGCAGTATTTT,CASSLSGGRTDTQYF
NA,NA,TRBV30,TRBJ1-1,TGTGCCTGGGGGAGGAACACTGAAGCTTTCTTT,CAWGRNTEAFF
NA,TRBD2,TRBV5-5,TRBJ2-7,TGTGCCAGCAGTTCAGGAGCGGGAGGGGGCACCTACGAGCAGTACTTC,CASSSGAGGGTYEQYF
NA,NA,TRBV4-3,TRBJ1-3,TGCGCCAGCAGCCAAAATTCGGGGGGGAACACCATATATTTT,CASSQNSGGNTIYF
NA,NA,TRBV21-1,TRBJ2-1,TGTGCCAGACAGTGGGACAGGAGGCTAAATGAGCAGTTCTTC,CARQWDRRLNEQFF
NA,NA,TRBV7-9,TRBJ2-7,TGTGCCAGCAGCTTAGCCTCCTCCTACGAGCAGTACTTC,CASSLASSYEQYF